These 8 T cell receptor beta chains share one sample of origin, sequenced in a study of T cell repertoires in ileal Crohn's disease. Method: immunoSEQ multiplex PCR; TCRdb's copy keeps in-frame clones and lacks some. Found here are 11,000 to 15,000 clones, around four fifths of them singletons; the top ten hold 6% to 7%. The material sequenced was ileal tissue. The origin of the receptors is an adult with Crohn's disease.

This clone was observed a handful of times. The V gene is TRBV6-5, the J gene TRBJ1-5, with a weak D call TRBD1 (6 bases). V lost 6 bases and J 0 bases, leaving 12 bases between the germline ends. The CDR3 extends over 15 amino acids. Germline CDR1 and CDR2: MNHEY and SVGAGI. The CDR3 spells CASSRTGTSNQPQHF. CDR3 nucleotides: TGTGCCAGCAGCCGAACAGGGACTAGCAATCAGCCCCAGCATTTT.

This clone was observed a handful of times. The chain employs TRBV2 and TRBJ2-1; D perhaps matches TRBD1 (5 bases). This CDR3 is built from 14 residues. Germline V gene lookup returns CDR1 SNHLY and CDR2 FYNNEI. The germline V and J ends were trimmed by 5 bases and 2 bases, with 10 bases remaining between them. CDR3 in amino acids: CASSLDTTYNEQFF. CDR3 in DNA: TGTGCCAGCAGTTTGGACACAACCTACAATGAGCAGTTCTTC.

By frequency in the sample, this clone is medium-sized. The chain is built from TRBV7-8 and TRBJ1-2; 11 bases match TRBD1. Germline V gene sequence: CDR1 SGHVS, CDR2 FQNEAQ. Losses at the gene ends were 6 bases for V and 8 bases for J; bases not matched to a gene: 8. The CDR3 covers 14 residues. In DNA form, the CDR3 reads TGTGCCAGCAGTTCCGGGACAGGGGGAGGAGGCTACACCTTC. Translated, it gives CASSSGTGGGGYTF.

The chain has TRBV5-1 and TRBJ2-3; 8 nucleotides align to TRBD2. The ends lost 7 bases at V and 1 base at J; junction bases unmatched: 5. Germline values: CDR1 SGHRS, CDR2 YFSETQ. The CDR3 extends over 14 amino acids. CDR3 loop: CASGSRGGTDTQYF. The CDR3 DNA sequence: TGCGCCAGCGGATCGCGGGGGGGCACAGATACGCAGTATTTT.

This clone was observed a single time. The chain combines TRBV7-9 with TRBJ1-2; D unclear. From germline, CDR1 is SEHNR and CDR2 FQNEAQ (reference sequence). The CDR3 runs 15 residues. V was clipped by 1 base and J by 2 bases, with 11 bases between them. The CDR3, as DNA: TGTGCCAGCAGCTTAGAAACAGCCGTGAACTATGGCTACACCTTC. Translated, it gives CASSLETAVNYGYTF.

This chain links TRBV5-4 with TRBJ1-2; possible D gene TRBD1, 5 bases. This CDR3 has 15 residues. Germline V gives CDR1 SGHNT, CDR2 YYREEE (reference sequence). V lost 2 bases, J lost 3 bases, and 14 bases lay in between. CDR3 in amino acids: CASSFSGTADYGYTF. CDR3 coding DNA: TGTGCCAGCAGCTTCTCCGGGACTGCAGACTATGGCTACACCTTC. The complete variable domain, with remaining parts taken from reference TRBV5-4 and TRBJ1-2, reads ETGVTQSPTHLIKTRGQQVTLRCSSQSGHNTVSWYQQALGQGPQFIFQYYREEENGRGNFPPRFSGLQFPNYSSELNVNALELDDSALYLCASSFSGTADYGYTFGSGTRLTVV.

The chain recombines TRBV5-4 with TRBJ2-7; 8 bases are a match to TRBD2. This CDR3 is 15 amino acids long. The germline gives CDR1 SGHNT, CDR2 YYREEE (reference sequence). Unmatched junction bases numbered 12, after V lost 4 bases and J lost 6 bases. The CDR3 nucleotides are TGTGCCAGCAGCGCTCCGAGGGCGGGAGGAGGCGAGCAGTACTTC. Its translation is CASSAPRAGGGEQYF.

The chain has TRBV7-9 and TRBJ2-5; D is ambiguous. The germline V gene has CDR1 SEHNR and CDR2 FQNEAQ (reference sequence). The CDR3 is 14 amino acids. V shed 1 base and J shed 2 bases, with 8 bases lying between them. The CDR3: CASSLESQQETQYF. The CDR3 DNA reads TGTGCCAGCAGCTTAGAATCCCAACAAGAGACCCAGTACTTC.